This T cell receptor beta chain appears in the sequencing data of a study of T cell responses to AZD1222 COVID-19 vaccine. Notes on this clone: Its antigen is as yet unknown.

Notes on the study in general: Vaccine-associated CD4 TCRs ranged over spike, dominating at 160-218 and 743-854. Baseline seropositivity occurred in only a handful of AZD1222 recipients.

Using immunoSEQ multiplex PCR, the repertoire was profiled, and TCRdb retains in-frame clones only, with some absent. The table lists some 180,000 clones, 80% to 95% of them singletons. The CDR3 contains 15 residues. Trimming left V 5 bases short and J 4 bases short, with 12 bases between. Germline loops: CDR1 SEHNR, CDR2 FQNEAQ (reference sequence). Pooled in the analysis were second doses at about 4 or about 12 weeks. The TCR sequence derives from an adult who received the AZD1222 COVID-19 vaccine. V is TRBV7-9 and J is TRBJ2-6; a weak D match, TRBD1 (6 bases). Specimen: peripheral blood, collected 28 days after the second AZD1222 dose. CDR3 sequence reads: CASSPRTAGANVLTF. CDR3 coding DNA: TGTGCCAGCAGCCCAAGGACAGCCGGGGCCAACGTCCTGACTTTC.